Reported below is one T cell receptor (beta chain). Its target is unknown. These data are taken from a study of Tregs in tolerant kidney transplant recipients. Whole-study results and caveats: Biological reproducibility was not directly addressed, but technical replication error appeared minimal. Nucleotide sequences could not be compared across some patients' samples due to primer changes.

The CDR3 runs to 15 residues. Between the trimmed V and J ends, which lost 5 bases and 11 bases, there was a span of 24 bases. Germline CDR1 reads LNHDA; CDR2 reads SQIVND (reference sequence). Unstimulated regulatory T cells (CD4+CD25+CD127-), CD4+CD25- non-regulatory cells, CD4 and CD8 cells were FACS-sorted from thawed PBMCs. Profiling relied on immunoSEQ multiplex PCR, and the TCRdb table lists in-frame clones only, not all of them. The sample includes 50,000 to 80,000 clones, roughly 98% seen only once; the top ten take 0.34%. V usage is TRBV19 and J usage is TRBJ1-2, with a weak D call TRBD1 (5 bases). The TCR originated in a human donor who received a combined kidney and bone marrow transplant. The source was Tregs from blood, collected before the transplant. The CDR3 reads CASSWGGSMALWYTF. The CDR3 DNA reads TGTGCCAGTAGTTGGGGCGGCTCCATGGCCTTGTGGTACACCTTC.